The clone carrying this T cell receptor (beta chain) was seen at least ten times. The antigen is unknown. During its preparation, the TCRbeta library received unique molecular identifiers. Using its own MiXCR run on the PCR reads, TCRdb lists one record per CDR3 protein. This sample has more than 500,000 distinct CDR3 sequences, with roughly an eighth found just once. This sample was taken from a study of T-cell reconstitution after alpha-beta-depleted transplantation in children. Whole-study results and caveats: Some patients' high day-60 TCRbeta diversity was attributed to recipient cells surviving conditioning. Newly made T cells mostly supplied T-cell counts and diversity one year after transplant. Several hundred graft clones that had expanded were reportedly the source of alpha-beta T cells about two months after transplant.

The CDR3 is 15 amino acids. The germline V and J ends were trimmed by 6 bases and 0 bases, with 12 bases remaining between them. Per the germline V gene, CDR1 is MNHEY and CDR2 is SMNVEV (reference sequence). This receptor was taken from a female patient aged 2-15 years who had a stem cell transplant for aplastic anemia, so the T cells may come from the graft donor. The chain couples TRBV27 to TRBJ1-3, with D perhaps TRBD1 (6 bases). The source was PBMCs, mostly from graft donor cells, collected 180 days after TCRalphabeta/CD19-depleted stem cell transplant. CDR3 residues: CASSSDRSSGNTIYF. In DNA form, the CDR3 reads TGTGCCAGCAGCAGCGACAGGAGCTCTGGAAACACCATATATTTT.